Each of the 17 T cell receptor beta chains below was sequenced from the same sample in a study of neoadjuvant nivolumab and ipilimumab in lung cancer. The data were produced by immunoSEQ multiplex PCR, yet TCRdb's version contains in-frame clones alone and is incomplete. The sample has 9,700 or so clones, roughly 80% seen once; the top ten hold 6.5% to 9.5%. The starting material was tumor tissue, obtained after neoadjuvant nivolumab, alone or with ipilimumab, at or shortly before surgery. The receptor set was obtained from an adult with non-small cell lung cancer. Some clones in this sample may be carry-over from other donors' samples.

The chain recombines TRBV5-6 with TRBJ1-6; D gene uncertain. CDR3 length equals 15 residues. The germline gives CDR1 SGHDT, CDR2 YYEEEE. V lost 0 bases and J lost 0, with 4 bases in between. CDR3 nucleotide sequence: TGTGCCAGCAGCTTGGAGAGCTCCTATAATTCACCCCTCCACTTT. It yields the protein CASSLESSYNSPLHF.

J is TRBJ2-1 and V is TRBV10-3, with D hard to call. Germline V gene data show CDR1 as ENHRY and CDR2 as SYGVKD. The V and J ends lost 1 base and 0 bases respectively, with 7 bases between them. This CDR3 is 15 amino acids long. In DNA form, the CDR3 reads TGTGCCATCAGTGAGTGGCGGAGCTCCTACAATGAGCAGTTCTTC. Translation: CAISEWRSSYNEQFF.

The V call is TRBV6-1, the J call TRBJ1-6, with D perhaps TRBD1 (5 bases). The CDR3 is 15 residues long. The V gene lost 7 bases and the J gene lost 1 base, with 11 bases spanning the gap. Germline CDR1 is MNHNS and CDR2 is SASEGT. The CDR3 DNA follows: TGTGCCAGCAATGGAGGGGAGTCCTATAATTCACCCCTCCACTTT. Protein: CASNGGESYNSPLHF.

This clone has only one observation. This rearrangement joins TRBV5-1 to TRBJ2-2, with no clear D. V shed 4 bases and J shed 2 bases, with 12 bases lying between them. Germline lookup yields CDR1 SGHRS and CDR2 YFSETQ. The CDR3 spans 15 residues. The CDR3: CASSESTINTGELFF. Written as DNA, the CDR3 is TGCGCCAGCAGCGAAAGCACTATCAACACCGGGGAGCTGTTTTTT.

The rearrangement uses TRBV5-4 and TRBJ1-1; D is possibly TRBD1 (6 bases). The CDR3 contains 13 residues. V dropped 6 bases and J dropped 2 bases, with 11 bases sitting between them. Germline values: CDR1 SGHNT, CDR2 YYREEE (reference sequence). The CDR3 spells CASKKGTNTEAFF. In DNA form, the CDR3 reads TGTGCCAGCAAAAAGGGGACAAACACTGAAGCTTTCTTT.

The chain combines TRBV30 with TRBJ2-7; 8 bases agree with TRBD1. The CDR3 is 16 amino acids. Trimming cost V 0 bases and J 3 bases; bases outside gene matches: 10. Germline V gene sequence: CDR1 GTSNPN, CDR2 SVGIG (reference sequence). The CDR3 reads CAWSVRGQGALYEQYF. The CDR3 bases are TGTGCCTGGAGTGTAAGAGGGCAGGGGGCTCTCTACGAGCAGTACTTC.

The V gene is TRBV6-5, the J gene TRBJ2-7; 9 bases are shared with TRBD2. Germline assignment: CDR1 MNHEY and CDR2 SVGAGI. J lost 0 bases, V lost 5 bases, and 5 bases had no gene match. The CDR3 runs to 15 residues. CDR3: CASSGDSGSSYEQYF. The CDR3, as DNA: TGTGCCAGCAGTGGGGATAGCGGGAGCTCCTACGAGCAGTACTTC.

This clone was seen just once. CDR3 residues: CASSLGGQGAAFF. CDR3 bases: TGTGCCAGCAGCTTAGGGGGACAGGGGGCCGCTTTCTTT. The V gene is TRBV11-2, the J gene TRBJ1-1; TRBD1 matches at 12 bases. The CDR3 contains 13 residues. Germline V CDR1 and CDR2: SGHAT, FQNNGV. Germline trimming cut 1 base from V and 11 bases from J; bases unmatched to any gene: 2.

The CDR3 is CASSPAGTNTEAFF. CDR3 DNA sequence: TGTGCCAGCTCACCGGCAGGCACGAACACTGAAGCTTTCTTT. V gene TRBV18 combines with J gene TRBJ1-1; D gene ambiguous. The V end lost 3 bases, the J end lost 1 base, and 9 bases lay between the germline ends. Germline assignment: CDR1 KGHSH and CDR2 LQKENI. This CDR3 has 14 amino acids.

The chain uses TRBV10-3 and TRBJ2-1, with TRBD2 identical over 9 bases. CDR3 length equals 15 residues. Germline V gives CDR1 ENHRY, CDR2 SYGVKD. V was clipped by 0 bases and J by 7 bases; unmatched bases: 4. The CDR3 region has the DNA TGTGCCATCAGTGAGTCGGCGGGAGGGTCGAATGAGCAGTTCTTC. Translating gives CAISESAGGSNEQFF.

By proportion, this clone is medium-sized. The junction departs from the called germline gene at one end, perhaps through a read error. The genes are TRBV6-6 and TRBJ2-7, with TRBD1 matching over 9 bases. The CDR3 is 12 amino acids. Germline lookup yields CDR1 MNHNY and CDR2 SVGAGI (reference sequence). The DNA for the CDR3 is TGTGCCAGCAGTATGCCGGGGGACAGGGAGGTCTTC. Residues: CASSMPGDREVF.

This clone was counted a few times. The chain combines TRBV18 with TRBJ2-3, with a weak D call TRBD2 (6 bases). There are 14 residues in the CDR3. Per the germline V gene, CDR1 is KGHSH and CDR2 is LQKENI. V lost 4 bases and J 4 bases, leaving 12 bases between the germline ends. CDR3 sequence (DNA): TGTGCCAGCTCACTAGAGGCGGGGCCAGATACGCAGTATTTT. It translates to CASSLEAGPDTQYF.

This sequence joins TRBV6-5 and TRBJ1-2, with TRBD1 matching over 7 bases. This CDR3 contains 12 residues. With 6 bases clipped from V and 8 bases from J, the junction kept 6 bases outside the gene matches. Germline CDR1 reads MNHEY; CDR2 reads SVGAGI. Here the CDR3 reads CASRGQAGGYTF. CDR3 bases: TGTGCCAGCAGAGGACAGGCTGGGGGCTACACCTTC.

This chain connects TRBV9 to TRBJ2-7; 10 bases line up with TRBD1. The CDR3 has 15 amino acids. Germline trimming cut 0 bases from V and 4 bases from J; bases unmatched to any gene: 4. Germline assignment: CDR1 SGDLS and CDR2 YYNGEE. The CDR3 sequence: CASSVGGTGVYEQYF. The CDR3, as DNA: TGTGCCAGCAGCGTAGGCGGGACAGGGGTGTACGAGCAGTACTTC.

This clone turned up a few times. The genes are TRBV4-3 and TRBJ1-2; 8 nucleotides align to TRBD1. The J segment lost 8 bases and the V segment lost 1 base, leaving 6 bases of the junction unmatched. Germline values: CDR1 LGHNA, CDR2 YSLEER. The CDR3 runs 14 residues. CDR3 DNA: TGCGCCAGCAGCCAAGCGGACAGGGTTCGGGGCTACACCTTC. It is translated as CASSQADRVRGYTF.

This sequence joins TRBV9 and TRBJ2-7; 7 bases agree with TRBD2. Trimming removed 4 bases from V and 4 bases from J; junction bases left unmatched: 5. Looked up from germline, CDR1 is SGDLS and CDR2 is YYNGEE. There are 13 residues in the CDR3. CDR3 sequence: CASSSGEGYEQYF. CDR3 DNA: TGTGCCAGCAGCTCGGGGGAGGGTTACGAGCAGTACTTC. The full variable domain, with the rest looked up from reference TRBV9 and TRBJ2-7, is DSGVTQTPKHLITATGQRVTLRCSPRSGDLSVYWYQQSLDQGLQFLIQYYNGEERAKGNILERFSAQQFPDLHSELNLSSLELGDSALYFCASSSGEGYEQYFGPGTRLTVT.

The chain has TRBV11-2 and TRBJ2-3; 8 bases match TRBD2. CDR1 and CDR2 (germline): SGHAT, FQNNGV. CDR3 length: 14 amino acids. V was pared by 5 bases and J by 6 bases, with 7 bases of the junction left unmatched. This CDR3 is CASSPPGGRDTQYF. The CDR3 DNA is TGTGCCAGCAGCCCCCCGGGGGGGAGGGATACGCAGTATTTT.